This TCR beta chain emerged from a study of blood T cell repertoires in COVID-19. Study overall: Italy, Spain and the United States were the sources of the convalescent and acute COVID-19 samples. T cells, B-cell-depleted T cells, or PBMCs provided the cDNA or gDNA that served as material.

During active infection, Seattle patients enrolled and were then monitored through disease. Per the germline V gene, CDR1 is MGHDK and CDR2 is SYGVNS. Trimming pared 3 bases from V and 8 bases from J, leaving 16 bases between. This CDR3 spans 15 amino acids. Per the authors' pipeline: Reference gene primer amplification in the assay estimated nucleated cell counts. TCRdb's table, derived via immunoSEQ multiplex PCR, lists solely in-frame clones and lacks some. V, J and clone size are those of that table, while D and trimming were read from the DNA. Altogether roughly 300,000 clones are present, approximately 93% being singletons, with the ten largest covering 2% to 2.5%.

This chain connects TRBV25-1 to TRBJ1-4; possibly TRBD1 for D (6 bases). Sequencing was done on a sample of peripheral blood. The sequence came from a woman in her twenties or thirties with COVID-19, enrolled during active disease. CDR3 sequence: CASSDPGAVGEKLFF. The CDR3 DNA reads TGTGCCAGCAGTGATCCAGGGGCAGTAGGCGAAAAACTGTTTTTT.